The 14 T cell receptor beta chains given below trace back to one sample, sequenced in a study of T cells in localized non-small cell lung cancer. Profiled with immunoSEQ multiplex PCR; TCRdb holds only in-frame clones, not every one. The sample carries about 45,000 clones, 81% recorded once. Specimen: peripheral blood mononuclear cells, collected before any cancer treatment. The receptors originated from a man between 40 and 75 years old with stage III lung adenocarcinoma.

This rearrangement joins TRBV11-2 to TRBJ2-5, with TRBD2 identical over 16 bases. The V and J ends lost 1 base and 0 bases, in that order; junction bases with no gene match: 2. In germline, CDR1 is SGHAT, CDR2 FQNNGV. CDR3 length: 18 residues. The CDR3: CASSLVGTSGGDQETQYF. CDR3 coding DNA: TGTGCCAGCAGCTTAGTGGGGACTAGCGGGGGGGACCAAGAGACCCAGTACTTC.

The chain employs TRBV5-1 and TRBJ2-7; D gene uncertain. Trimming removed 0 bases from V and 1 base from J, with 5 bases in between. Germline-derived CDR1 and CDR2 are SGHRS and YFSETQ. CDR3 length equals 13 residues. CDR3 in DNA: TGCGCCAGCAGCTTGGGACATTCCTACGAGCAGTACTTC. It is translated as CASSLGHSYEQYF.

V is TRBV5-5 and J is TRBJ2-3; D is possibly TRBD1 or TRBD2 (5 bases each). The CDR3 is 15 amino acids. The ends were cut back, 0 bases at V and 1 base at J, with 9 bases in the middle. Germline-derived CDR1 and CDR2 are SGHKS and YYEKEE (reference sequence). Here the CDR3 DNA reads TGTGCCAGCAGCTTGGGGTTGGGGGGCACAGATACGCAGTATTTT. Its protein product is CASSLGLGGTDTQYF.

This clone was seen just once. V and J are TRBV10-3 and TRBJ2-2, with 8 positions matching TRBD2. This CDR3 is built from 14 residues. V lost 8 bases and J lost 6; bases outside the gene matches: 8. Germline-derived CDR1 and CDR2 are ENHRY and SYGVKD. The DNA of the CDR3 is TGTGCCATCGGTGGACTAGCCACGGCCGGGGAGCTGTTTTTT. This translates into CAIGGLATAGELFF.

The chain is built from TRBV6-5 and TRBJ2-5; D possibly corresponds to TRBD1 (6 bases). Germline lookup yields CDR1 MNHEY and CDR2 SVGAGI. The CDR3 has 13 amino acids. Trimming removed 7 bases from V and 4 bases from J, with 13 bases in between. The CDR3 is CASTDPGAETQYF. The CDR3 region has the DNA TGTGCCAGCACCGATCCAGGGGCAGAGACCCAGTACTTC.

The rearrangement uses TRBV11-2 and TRBJ2-5; D may be TRBD2 (6 bases). Germline lookup yields CDR1 SGHAT and CDR2 FQNNGV. The CDR3 has 14 amino acids. V dropped 2 bases and J dropped 5 bases, with 12 bases sitting between them. As DNA, the CDR3 is TGTGCCAGCAGCTTAAATCCCCTAGCGGAGACCCAGTACTTC. It specifies CASSLNPLAETQYF.

This rearrangement joins TRBV5-8 to TRBJ2-5, with D perhaps TRBD1 or TRBD2 (5 bases each). The CDR3 extends over 15 amino acids. The germline V gene encodes CDR1 SGHTS and CDR2 YDEGEE. The V end lost 5 bases, the J end lost 5 bases, and 19 bases lay between the germline ends. The CDR3 loop is CASRPGTDLGETQYF. The CDR3 DNA sequence: TGTGCCAGCAGACCCGGGACGGACCTTGGCGAGACCCAGTACTTC.

This clone was counted between two and nine times. This chain joins TRBV5-1 and TRBJ1-4, with TRBD1 matching 8 bases. CDR3 size: 15 residues. Trimming at V came to 2 bases and at J to 5 bases, leaving 5 bases not matched to a gene. Germline-derived CDR1 and CDR2 are SGHRS and YFSETQ. CDR3 sequence reads: CASSFSDRGNEKLFF. Written as DNA, the CDR3 is TGCGCCAGCAGCTTTAGCGACAGGGGAAATGAAAAACTGTTTTTT. The full variable domain, in which reference TRBV5-1 and TRBJ1-4 provide the parts outside the CDR3, is KAGVTQTPRYLIKTRGQQVTLSCSPISGHRSVSWYQQTPGQGLQFLFEYFSETQRNKGNFPGRFSGRQFSNSRSEMNVSTLELGDSALYLCASSFSDRGNEKLFFGSGTQLSVL.

This clone has a handful of counts. This chain links TRBV6-5 with TRBJ2-3; perhaps TRBD2 as D (5 bases). Trimming took 0 bases from V and 4 from J, leaving 11 bases between them. Germline V CDR1 and CDR2: MNHEY, SVGAGI. The CDR3 is 15 amino acids. CDR3 in DNA: TGTGCCAGCAGTTACTCGAAGTATAGCGCAGATACGCAGTATTTT. It yields the protein CASSYSKYSADTQYF.

V and J are TRBV5-1 and TRBJ1-4, with TRBD1 matching over 9 bases. CDR1 SGHRS and CDR2 YFSETQ come from the germline V gene. The CDR3 length is 14 residues. J gave up 7 bases and V 4 bases, and 5 bases lay outside the gene matches. CDR3 in amino acids: CASSPGTGSEKLFF. CDR3 sequence (DNA): TGCGCCAGCAGCCCGGGGACAGGGAGTGAAAAACTGTTTTTT.

The chain links TRBV6-6 to TRBJ2-5; D is ambiguous. This CDR3 has 14 residues. V dropped 6 bases and J dropped 2 bases, with 13 bases sitting between them. The V gene's germline CDR1 is MNHNY and CDR2 SVGAGI (reference sequence). The CDR3 loop is CASRNAGLQETQYF. The CDR3 coding sequence is TGTGCCAGCAGGAACGCCGGGCTACAAGAGACCCAGTACTTC.

The chain carries TRBV5-6 and TRBJ1-5; TRBD1 is a possible D gene (5 bases). Trimming removed 2 bases from V and 7 bases from J, with 22 bases in between. Per the germline V gene, CDR1 is SGHDT and CDR2 is YYEEEE. The CDR3 has 17 residues. As DNA, the CDR3 is TGTGCCAGCAGCTTCCACCCCCTCGGCAGGGAAGAACAGCCCCAGCATTTT. Its protein product is CASSFHPLGREEQPQHF.

This sequence joins TRBV12-5 and TRBJ2-3, with a weak D call TRBD2 (7 bases). The V end was cut by 0 bases, the J end by 1 base, with 17 bases between. CDR3 size: 18 residues. Germline CDR1 is LGHNT and CDR2 is FRNRAP. CDR3 sequence reads: CASGLVLMAGAGTDTQYF. In DNA form, the CDR3 reads TGTGCTAGTGGTTTGGTACTAATGGCGGGGGCCGGCACAGATACGCAGTATTTT.

This rearrangement joins TRBV4-2 to TRBJ2-3; unclear D gene. V was pared by 0 bases and J by 5 bases, with 12 bases between. Per the germline V gene, CDR1 is LGHNA and CDR2 is YNFKEQ. The CDR3 length is 15 residues. The CDR3: CASSQDLISRDTQYF. In nucleotides, the CDR3 is TGTGCCAGCAGCCAAGATTTGATTTCCAGAGATACGCAGTATTTT.